This entry describes one T cell receptor (beta chain). Its antigen is not known. Synthesis of TCR cDNA relied on 5'RACE template switching, which attached a universal primer site and UMIs. MiXCR, run by TCRdb on the 5' RACE reads, gives a single entry per CDR3 protein. The data hold some 300,000 distinct CDR3 sequences, with 8% to 9.5% observed a single time. The sample belongs to a study of T cells after yellow fever vaccination. Study overall: In the case of low-cell-number fractions, SMART-Seq v4 Ultra Low Input was used for preparation.

Whole-study results and caveats: Post-booster reappearance was seen for most primary-vaccination clones (roughly 97% CD4, about 90% CD8). Though weaker, the secondary response peaked faster, on day 5 versus 15.

The specimen was PBMCs, collected about 41 days after the first yellow fever vaccination. This receptor was taken from a man aged 18 to 29 who received the YFV17D yellow fever vaccine.

The CDR3 here is CASVPDFYNEQFF. DNA of the CDR3: TGTGCCAGCGTCCCAGACTTTTACAATGAGCAGTTCTTC. The chain employs TRBV7-9 and TRBJ2-1; D unclear. The CDR3 loop spans 13 amino acids. V was pared by 8 bases and J by 4 bases, with 12 bases between. Germline CDR1 is SEHNR and CDR2 is FQNEAQ (reference sequence).